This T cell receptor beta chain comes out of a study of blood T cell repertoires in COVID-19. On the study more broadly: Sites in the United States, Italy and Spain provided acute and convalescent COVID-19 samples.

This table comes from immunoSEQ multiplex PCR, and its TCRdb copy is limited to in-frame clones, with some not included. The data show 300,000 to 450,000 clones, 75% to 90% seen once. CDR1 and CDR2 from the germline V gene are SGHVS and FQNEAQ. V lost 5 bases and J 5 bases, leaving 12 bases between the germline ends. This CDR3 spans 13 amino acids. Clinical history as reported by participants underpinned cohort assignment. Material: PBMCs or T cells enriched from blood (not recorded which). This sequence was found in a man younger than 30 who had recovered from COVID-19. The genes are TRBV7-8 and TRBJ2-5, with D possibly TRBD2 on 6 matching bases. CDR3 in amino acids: CASSRDLLETQYF. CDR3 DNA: TGTGCCAGCAGCCGGGACTTGTTGGAGACCCAGTACTTC.